This T cell receptor (beta chain) was identified during a study of blood T cell repertoires in COVID-19. The wider study: Sample material is recorded as cDNA or gDNA derived from T cells, B-cell-depleted T cells, or PBMCs.

The cohort comprised adults aged about 18 to 90 years residing in under 30 US areas. Donors were grouped by their self-reported clinical history. Germline V gene lookup returns CDR1 MNHEY and CDR2 SVGAGI. The CDR3 has 11 residues. With 8 bases removed from V and 3 bases from J, the gap between germline ends came to 6 bases. The repertoire was sequenced with immunoSEQ multiplex PCR; TCRdb's copy has only in-frame clones and lacks some. The profile shows approximately 200,000 clones, approximately 80% of them singletons. The source is a woman in her forties with acute COVID-19. The sequencing input was PBMCs or T cells enriched from blood (not recorded which). The rearrangement joins TRBV6-5 to TRBJ2-3; D unresolved. The CDR3 coding sequence is TGTGCCAGCTTATCGACAGATACGCAGTATTTT. Its translation: CASLSTDTQYF.